These T cell receptor beta chains were read from a single sample in a study of blood T cells in healthy people across ages. TCRdb reanalysed the 5' RACE reads using MiXCR and keeps one entry per CDR3 protein. Counted here are over 1,500,000 distinct CDR3 sequences, about 49% occurring once; the ten biggest clones make up about 2.1%. The sequenced sample consisted of blood. The receptors were gathered from a woman between 40 and 55 years old in good health. Both conserved end residues are part of each CDR3. The order of the fields is V gene, D gene, clone size, J gene, CDR3 protein, CDR3 DNA. D genes are given only for firm matches. The size field is filled for only some rows; it gives once, few, many or a size class.

v_gene: TRBV9; d_gene: .; abundance: once; j_gene: TRBJ1-1; CDR3aa: CASSVDQGPEAFF; CDR3nt: TGTGCCAGCAGCGTAGATCAAGGGCCTGAAGCTTTCTTT
v_gene: TRBV6-1; d_gene: TRBD1; abundance: .; j_gene: TRBJ1-4; CDR3aa: CASWTGSATNEKLFF; CDR3nt: TGTGCCAGCTGGACAGGTTCGGCAACTAATGAAAAACTGTTTTTT
v_gene: TRBV29-1; d_gene: TRBD1; abundance: few; j_gene: TRBJ2-4; CDR3aa: CSATTGGNIQYF; CDR3nt: TGCAGCGCAACGACAGGGGGAAACATTCAGTACTTC
v_gene: TRBV9; d_gene: .; abundance: .; j_gene: TRBJ2-3; CDR3aa: CASSVGWRHTQYF; CDR3nt: TGTGCCAGCAGCGTAGGGTGGCGACATACGCAGTATTTT
v_gene: TRBV28; d_gene: TRBD1; abundance: .; j_gene: TRBJ2-7; CDR3aa: CASSLIPGTGGNEQYF; CDR3nt: TGTGCCAGCAGTTTAATTCCCGGGACAGGGGGAAACGAGCAGTACTTC
v_gene: TRBV20-1; d_gene: TRBD1; abundance: few; j_gene: TRBJ1-2; CDR3aa: CSVHPGQIGTQGTNYGYTF; CDR3nt: TGCAGTGTACACCCGGGACAGATCGGAACGCAGGGTACTAACTATGGCTACACCTTC
v_gene: TRBV27; d_gene: .; abundance: .; j_gene: TRBJ2-7; CDR3aa: CASSLQAGTDITYEQYF; CDR3nt: TGTGCCAGCAGTTTACAGGCCGGGACGGATATCACCTACGAGCAGTACTTC
v_gene: TRBV7-9; d_gene: .; abundance: .; j_gene: TRBJ2-3; CDR3aa: CASSLEGGPDTDTQYF; CDR3nt: TGTGCCAGCAGCTTAGAGGGGGGGCCTGATACAGATACGCAGTATTTT
v_gene: TRBV7-9; d_gene: TRBD2; abundance: .; j_gene: TRBJ2-3; CDR3aa: CASSPFSGGTDTQYF; CDR3nt: TGTGCCAGCAGCCCGTTTAGCGGGGGCACAGATACGCAGTATTTT
v_gene: TRBV6-6; d_gene: TRBD1; abundance: few; j_gene: TRBJ2-1; CDR3aa: CASSPRTGSDNEQFF; CDR3nt: TGTGCCAGCAGTCCTCGGACAGGATCGGACAATGAGCAGTTCTTC
v_gene: TRBV28; d_gene: .; abundance: few; j_gene: TRBJ2-1; CDR3aa: CASSLTGGATSYNEQFF; CDR3nt: TGTGCCAGCAGTTTAACTGGCGGGGCGACCTCCTACAATGAGCAGTTCTTC
v_gene: TRBV5-5; d_gene: .; abundance: .; j_gene: TRBJ2-5; CDR3aa: CASSLGGKGLETQYF; CDR3nt: TGTGCCAGCAGCTTGGGAGGGAAGGGGCTTGAGACCCAGTACTTC
v_gene: TRBV7-2; d_gene: TRBD1; abundance: few; j_gene: TRBJ1-2; CDR3aa: CASSPGGVCTF; CDR3nt: TGTGCCAGCAGCCCAGGGGGGGTTTGCACCTTC
v_gene: TRBV11-3; d_gene: TRBD2; abundance: .; j_gene: TRBJ2-7; CDR3aa: CASSDTSGGFYEQYF; CDR3nt: TGTGCCAGCAGCGACACTAGCGGGGGTTTCTACGAGCAGTACTTC
v_gene: TRBV20-1; d_gene: TRBD2; abundance: few; j_gene: TRBJ2-3; CDR3aa: CSAWTSGGKSTDTQYF; CDR3nt: TGCAGTGCTTGGACTAGCGGGGGGAAGTCTACAGATACGCAGTATTTT
v_gene: TRBV10-3; d_gene: .; abundance: many; j_gene: TRBJ2-7; CDR3aa: CAISGTETYEQYF; CDR3nt: TGTGCCATCAGTGGGACTGAGACCTACGAGCAGTACTTC
v_gene: TRBV11-2; d_gene: TRBD1; abundance: .; j_gene: TRBJ2-7; CDR3aa: CASSQTRQGGTYEQYF; CDR3nt: TGTGCCAGCAGCCAGACTCGACAGGGGGGTACCTACGAGCAGTACTTC
v_gene: TRBV4-1; d_gene: .; abundance: .; j_gene: TRBJ1-2; CDR3aa: CASRLTGSGNGYTF; CDR3nt: TGCGCCAGCAGATTAACAGGGTCGGGGAATGGCTACACCTTC
v_gene: TRBV18; d_gene: .; abundance: few; j_gene: TRBJ2-7; CDR3aa: CASSPSQGHEQYF; CDR3nt: TGTGCCAGCTCACCAAGTCAGGGGCACGAGCAGTACTTC
v_gene: TRBV20-1; d_gene: .; abundance: .; j_gene: TRBJ2-3; CDR3aa: CSASVRAITDTQYF; CDR3nt: TGCAGTGCTAGCGTCAGGGCGATCACAGATACGCAGTATTTT
v_gene: TRBV27; d_gene: .; abundance: .; j_gene: TRBJ2-1; CDR3aa: CASSTGNYNEQFF; CDR3nt: TGTGCCAGCAGCACAGGGAACTACAATGAGCAGTTCTTC
v_gene: TRBV7-9; d_gene: .; abundance: .; j_gene: TRBJ1-4; CDR3aa: CASMPESGEKLFF; CDR3nt: TGTGCCAGCATGCCGGAGTCGGGTGAAAAACTGTTTTTT
v_gene: TRBV20-1; d_gene: TRBD2; abundance: few; j_gene: TRBJ2-3; CDR3aa: CSARGERGGFTDTQYF; CDR3nt: TGCAGTGCTAGAGGGGAGCGGGGGGGGTTCACAGATACGCAGTATTTT
v_gene: TRBV12-3/TRBV12-4; d_gene: TRBD1; abundance: .; j_gene: TRBJ2-1; CDR3aa: CASSLKSGGRNEQFF; CDR3nt: TGTGCCAGCAGTTTAAAGTCAGGGGGACGGAATGAGCAGTTCTTC
v_gene: TRBV7-2; d_gene: TRBD2; abundance: .; j_gene: TRBJ2-7; CDR3aa: CASSFFMLAGSGEQYF; CDR3nt: TGTGCCAGCAGCTTCTTTATGCTAGCGGGGTCCGGCGAGCAGTACTTC
v_gene: TRBV5-1; d_gene: .; abundance: .; j_gene: TRBJ1-2; CDR3aa: CASSPGWGDGYTF; CDR3nt: TGCGCCAGTTCCCCCGGGTGGGGCGACGGCTACACCTTC
v_gene: TRBV28; d_gene: TRBD2; abundance: .; j_gene: TRBJ2-1; CDR3aa: CAAYPLAGGGNEQFF; CDR3nt: TGTGCTGCCTATCCCCTAGCGGGGGGGGGCAATGAGCAGTTCTTC
v_gene: TRBV24-1; d_gene: .; abundance: .; j_gene: TRBJ2-1; CDR3aa: CATSESPSNEQFF; CDR3nt: TGTGCCACCAGTGAGTCTCCAAGCAATGAGCAGTTCTTC
v_gene: TRBV4-2; d_gene: .; abundance: few; j_gene: TRBJ2-1; CDR3aa: CASSQDRGAGEFYNEQFF; CDR3nt: TGTGCCAGCAGCCAAGATAGAGGCGCAGGGGAGTTTTACAATGAGCAGTTCTTC
v_gene: TRBV25-1; d_gene: .; abundance: .; j_gene: TRBJ2-5; CDR3aa: CASESETQYF; CDR3nt: TGTGCCAGCGAGTCCGAGACCCAGTACTTC
v_gene: TRBV5-6; d_gene: TRBD2; abundance: .; j_gene: TRBJ2-4; CDR3aa: CASSFTSGGAMGNIQYF; CDR3nt: TGTGCCAGCAGCTTCACTAGCGGGGGGGCAATGGGGAACATTCAGTACTTC
v_gene: TRBV6-5; d_gene: .; abundance: .; j_gene: TRBJ2-3; CDR3aa: CASSYSWDGTDTQYF; CDR3nt: TGTGCCAGCAGTTACTCTTGGGACGGCACAGATACGCAGTATTTT
v_gene: TRBV15; d_gene: .; abundance: .; j_gene: TRBJ2-1; CDR3aa: CATSRIGAYNEQFF; CDR3nt: TGTGCCACCAGCAGAATAGGGGCCTACAATGAGCAGTTCTTC
v_gene: TRBV28; d_gene: .; abundance: few; j_gene: TRBJ2-7; CDR3aa: CASNLAGYEQYF; CDR3nt: TGTGCCAGCAACCTCGCGGGGTACGAGCAGTACTTC
v_gene: TRBV4-3; d_gene: .; abundance: few; j_gene: TRBJ2-4; CDR3aa: CASSQDALLAKNIQYF; CDR3nt: TGCGCCAGCAGCCAAGATGCCCTACTAGCCAAAAACATTCAGTACTTC
v_gene: TRBV5-1; d_gene: .; abundance: .; j_gene: TRBJ2-5; CDR3aa: CASSLLGYETQYF; CDR3nt: TGCGCCAGCAGCTTGTTGGGGTACGAGACCCAGTACTTC
v_gene: TRBV5-1; d_gene: TRBD2; abundance: few; j_gene: TRBJ2-1; CDR3aa: CASSPGLAGLSYNEQFF; CDR3nt: TGCGCCAGCAGCCCCGGACTAGCGGGGTTATCCTACAATGAGCAGTTCTTC
v_gene: TRBV20-1; d_gene: TRBD2; abundance: few; j_gene: TRBJ2-5; CDR3aa: CSAKAGEETQYF; CDR3nt: TGCAGTGCTAAAGCGGGGGAGGAGACCCAGTACTTC
v_gene: TRBV27; d_gene: .; abundance: few; j_gene: TRBJ1-2; CDR3aa: CASSFTGGLSYGYTF; CDR3nt: TGTGCCAGCAGTTTCACCGGGGGCTTATCCTATGGCTACACCTTC
v_gene: TRBV5-1; d_gene: .; abundance: once; j_gene: TRBJ2-2; CDR3aa: CASSLLAGRNTGELFF; CDR3nt: TGCGCCAGCAGCTTGCTGGCAGGGAGGAACACCGGGGAGCTGTTTTTT
v_gene: TRBV7-2; d_gene: .; abundance: .; j_gene: TRBJ2-5; CDR3aa: CASSLRRGANNEQYF; CDR3nt: TGTGCCAGCAGCTTACGACGGGGTGCGAACAATGAGCAGTACTTC
v_gene: TRBV10-3; d_gene: .; abundance: few; j_gene: TRBJ2-5; CDR3aa: CAISAKMGGAETQYF; CDR3nt: TGTGCCATCAGTGCGAAGATGGGGGGGGCTGAGACCCAGTACTTC
v_gene: TRBV9; d_gene: .; abundance: many; j_gene: TRBJ1-2; CDR3aa: CASSPRQLYGYTF; CDR3nt: TGTGCCAGCAGCCCTCGACAGCTCTATGGCTACACCTTC
v_gene: TRBV21-1; d_gene: .; abundance: .; j_gene: TRBJ2-2; CDR3aa: CASSKEASTRAGELFF; CDR3nt: TGTGCCAGCAGCAAAGAAGCGTCTACGCGGGCCGGGGAGCTGTTTTTT
v_gene: TRBV24-1; d_gene: .; abundance: .; j_gene: TRBJ1-2; CDR3aa: CATSDRYRGSDPYGYTF; CDR3nt: TGTGCCACCAGTGATCGCTACCGAGGGTCAGATCCGTATGGCTACACCTTC
v_gene: TRBV19; d_gene: .; abundance: .; j_gene: TRBJ2-4; CDR3aa: CASPLPGSRNIQYF; CDR3nt: TGTGCCAGTCCTCTTCCAGGGAGTAGGAACATTCAGTACTTC
v_gene: TRBV4-2; d_gene: TRBD1; abundance: .; j_gene: TRBJ2-4; CDR3aa: CASSQNAGTGDESIQYF; CDR3nt: TGTGCCAGCAGCCAGAACGCCGGGACAGGGGATGAGAGCATTCAGTACTTC
v_gene: TRBV12-3/TRBV12-4; d_gene: .; abundance: .; j_gene: TRBJ2-1; CDR3aa: CASRQFGSAYNEQFF; CDR3nt: TGTGCCAGCAGACAGTTTGGAAGTGCCTACAATGAGCAGTTCTTC
v_gene: TRBV11-2; d_gene: .; abundance: few; j_gene: TRBJ2-7; CDR3aa: CASSQPQRGYEQYF; CDR3nt: TGTGCCAGCAGCCAGCCCCAGAGGGGTTACGAGCAGTACTTC
v_gene: TRBV11-2; d_gene: .; abundance: .; j_gene: TRBJ2-2; CDR3aa: CASRRAGNGELFF; CDR3nt: TGTGCCAGCAGGCGAGCGGGTAACGGGGAGCTGTTTTTT
v_gene: TRBV5-1; d_gene: TRBD1; abundance: .; j_gene: TRBJ2-5; CDR3aa: CASSLWTGMETQYF; CDR3nt: TGCGCCAGCAGCTTGTGGACAGGGATGGAGACCCAGTACTTC
v_gene: TRBV6-5; d_gene: .; abundance: once; j_gene: TRBJ1-1; CDR3aa: CASSYSVSRYGGDTEAFF; CDR3nt: TGTGCCAGCAGTTACTCGGTCAGTAGGTATGGAGGGGACACTGAAGCTTTCTTT
v_gene: TRBV20-1; d_gene: TRBD2; abundance: many; j_gene: TRBJ2-7; CDR3aa: CSARRPGLAPQLTYEQYF; CDR3nt: TGCAGTGCTAGGAGACCGGGACTAGCGCCCCAACTTACCTACGAGCAGTACTTC
v_gene: TRBV27; d_gene: .; abundance: .; j_gene: TRBJ2-6; CDR3aa: CASSRDRTSGANVLTF; CDR3nt: TGTGCCAGCAGTCGAGACCGGACATCTGGGGCCAACGTCCTGACTTTC